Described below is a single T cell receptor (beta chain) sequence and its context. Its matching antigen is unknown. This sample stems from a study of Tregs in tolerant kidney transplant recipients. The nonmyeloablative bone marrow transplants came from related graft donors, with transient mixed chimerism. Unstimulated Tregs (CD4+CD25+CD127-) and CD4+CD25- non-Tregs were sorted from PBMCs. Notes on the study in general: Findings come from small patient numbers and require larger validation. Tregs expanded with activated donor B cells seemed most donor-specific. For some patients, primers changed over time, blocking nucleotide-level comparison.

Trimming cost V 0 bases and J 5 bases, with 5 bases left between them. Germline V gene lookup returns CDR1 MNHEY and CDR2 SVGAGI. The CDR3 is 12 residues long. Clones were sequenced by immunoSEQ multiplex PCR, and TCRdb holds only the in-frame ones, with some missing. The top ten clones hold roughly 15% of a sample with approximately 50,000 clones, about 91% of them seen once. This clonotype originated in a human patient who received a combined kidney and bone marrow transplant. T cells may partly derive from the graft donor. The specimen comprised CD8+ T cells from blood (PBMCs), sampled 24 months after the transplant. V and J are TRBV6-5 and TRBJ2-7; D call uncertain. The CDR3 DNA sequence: TGTGCCAGCAGTTACTCTCGGGACGAGCAGTACTTC. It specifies CASSYSRDEQYF.